Presented here are 21 T cell receptor beta chains from one specimen sequenced in a study of identical twins. TCRdb passed the 5' RACE reads through MiXCR, listing each CDR3 protein once. The sample has about 280,000 distinct CDR3 sequences; around 8.8% are singletons. Separately, the same data were catalogued under a study of yellow fever vaccine responses in identical twins.

Sequencing was done on a sample of memory (CD45RO+) T cells sorted from blood. The receptors shown here come from a woman aged 18-29 years in good health.

This clonotype was counted only a few times. The V call is TRBV4-2, the J call TRBJ2-2; D perhaps matches TRBD2 (6 bases). The CDR3 is 14 amino acids. V was cut by 3 bases and J by 5 bases, with 10 bases left in between. Germline V gene data show CDR1 as LGHNA and CDR2 as YNFKEQ. The CDR3 DNA sequence: TGTGCCAGCAGCCATATTCGGGGGACCGGGGAGCTGTTTTTT. Protein: CASSHIRGTGELFF.

At least ten counts were recorded for this clonotype. This CDR3 reads CASSSLRQGILDGYTF. CDR3 DNA: TGTGCCAGCAGTTCCCTCCGACAGGGTATACTCGATGGCTACACCTTC. The chain combines TRBV12-3 or TRBV12-4 with TRBJ1-2; 7 bases are a match to TRBD1. J was trimmed by 6 bases and V by 4 bases; bases with no gene match: 14. CDR3 length equals 16 residues.

This clonotype was recorded many times. The chain has TRBV4-1 and TRBJ2-3, with D uncertain. This CDR3 comprises 15 residues. The ends were cut back, 0 bases at V and 0 bases at J, with 7 bases in the middle. Germline CDR1 MGHRA, CDR2 YSYEKL. The CDR3 coding sequence is TGCGCCAGCAGCCAAGAGAGGCAGAGCACAGATACGCAGTATTTT. This gives the protein CASSQERQSTDTQYF.

Many counts were recorded for this clonotype. The CDR3 DNA reads TGCGCCAGCAGCCTCGGGACTAGCGGGAGGATAGGCAATGAGCAGTTCTTC. Encoded protein: CASSLGTSGRIGNEQFF. The V call is TRBV5-1, the J call TRBJ2-1, with 15 bases lining up with TRBD2. Germline CDR1 SGHRS, CDR2 YFSETQ. The length of the CDR3 is 17 residues. V was clipped by 4 bases and J by 6 bases; unmatched bases: 8.

The chain couples TRBV29-1 to TRBJ2-1; perhaps TRBD2 as D (7 bases). Germline CDR1 and CDR2: SQVTM and ANQGSEA. V was trimmed by 7 bases and J by 9 bases, leaving 19 bases between them. The CDR3 loop spans 13 amino acids. CDR3 amino acids: CSAREGGMVEQFF. CDR3 nucleotide sequence: TGCAGCGCCAGGGAGGGGGGAATGGTTGAGCAGTTCTTC.

The chain carries TRBV10-2 and TRBJ2-3, with D unclear. The V end was cut by 0 bases, the J end by 2 bases, with 12 bases between. CDR1 and CDR2 from the germline V gene are WSHSY and SAAADI. The CDR3 covers 16 residues. The CDR3 here is CASSESSLLYTDTQYF. The CDR3 DNA follows: TGCGCCAGCAGTGAGTCGTCCCTCCTATACACAGATACGCAGTATTTT.

In this sample, this clonotype turned up a few times. The V call is TRBV6-1, the J call TRBJ2-3; D might be TRBD2 (7 bases). The V end was cut by 2 bases, the J end by 5 bases, with 11 bases between. Germline V gives CDR1 MNHNS, CDR2 SASEGT. The CDR3 extends over 14 amino acids. The CDR3 DNA reads TGTGCCAGCAGTGAATTGGGAGGGGGAGATACGCAGTATTTT. The encoded protein is CASSELGGGDTQYF.

This clonotype was found many times. The chain recombines TRBV12-3 or TRBV12-4 with TRBJ2-5; D is unclear. V lost 2 bases, J lost 3 bases, and 7 bases lay in between. The CDR3 is 13 amino acids. CDR3 amino acids: CASSLRFKETQYF. The CDR3 DNA reads TGTGCCAGCAGTTTACGATTTAAAGAGACCCAGTACTTC.

The V call is TRBV5-8, the J call TRBJ1-2; no reliable D call. CDR3 length: 14 residues. Between the trimmed V and J ends, which lost 7 bases and 3 bases, there was a span of 16 bases. Per the germline V gene, CDR1 is SGHTS and CDR2 is YDEGEE. The CDR3 protein is CASGPGLGDYGYTF. CDR3 nucleotide sequence: TGTGCCAGCGGCCCCGGGCTCGGCGACTATGGCTACACCTTC. The full variable domain, rest sourced from reference TRBV5-8 and TRBJ1-2, is EAGVTQSPTHLIKTRGQQATLRCSPISGHTSVYWYQQALGLGLQFLLWYDEGEERNRGNFPPRFSGRQFPNYSSELNVNALELEDSALYLCASGPGLGDYGYTFGSGTRLTVV.

This clonotype was recorded many times. The V and J genes are TRBV27 and TRBJ1-1, with unresolved D. CDR1 is MNHEY and CDR2 is SMNVEV in the germline V gene (reference sequence). V dropped 5 bases and J dropped 6 bases, with 16 bases sitting between them. This CDR3 is built from 14 residues. CDR3: CASSLSGHGAEAFF. For the CDR3, the DNA is TGTGCCAGCAGTCTCTCTGGGCACGGGGCTGAAGCTTTCTTT.

This clonotype was observed a few times. J is TRBJ2-3 and V is TRBV25-1; D is perhaps TRBD2 (7 bases). Germline CDR1 MGHDK, CDR2 SYGVNS. The V and J ends lost 7 bases and 9 bases respectively, with 20 bases between them. The CDR3 is 14 amino acids. The CDR3 DNA reads TGTGCCAGCAAAATGGGAGGGGGTGGGACAACGCAGTATTTT. It specifies CASKMGGGGTTQYF.

This clonotype was observed at least ten times. V gene TRBV5-1 combines with J gene TRBJ2-2; TRBD1 agrees at 10 bases. The germline gives CDR1 SGHRS, CDR2 YFSETQ. The CDR3 is made up of 16 amino acids. J gave up 3 bases and V 1 base, and 3 bases lay outside the gene matches. The CDR3 spells CASSLPGQGYTGELFF. Here the CDR3 DNA reads TGCGCCAGCAGCTTGCCGGGACAGGGGTACACCGGGGAGCTGTTTTTT.

The chain uses TRBV20-1 and TRBJ2-7; TRBD2 aligns across 10 bases. Germline V CDR1 and CDR2: DFQATT, SNEGSKA (reference sequence). The CDR3 runs to 14 residues. V dropped 3 bases and J dropped 4; count of bases not matched to a gene: 6. Written as DNA, the CDR3 is TGCAGTGCTAGGGAAGCGGGAGGGTGGTACGAGCAGTACTTC. This gives the protein CSAREAGGWYEQYF.

In this sample, this clonotype turned up many times. The chain recombines TRBV2 with TRBJ2-2; a weak D match, TRBD2 (5 bases). V lost 7 bases and J lost 6, with 9 bases in between. The CDR3 loop spans 12 amino acids. Germline values: CDR1 SNHLY, CDR2 FYNNEI. The CDR3 nucleotides are TGTGCCAGCATTTCCGGGGCCGGGGAGCTGTTTTTT. Encoded protein: CASISGAGELFF.

The rearrangement joins TRBV5-6 to TRBJ2-2, with 7 nucleotides matching TRBD1. CDR3 size: 16 residues. Germline V gene lookup returns CDR1 SGHDT and CDR2 YYEEEE. J lost 1 base, V lost 3 bases, and 6 bases had no gene match. The CDR3, as DNA: TGTGCCAGCAGCTATGGGGGACAGAGGAACACCGGGGAGCTGTTTTTT. Protein: CASSYGGQRNTGELFF.

The rearrangement joins TRBV12-3 or TRBV12-4 to TRBJ2-4, with 10 bases fitting TRBD1. The J segment lost 10 bases and the V segment lost 5 bases, leaving 5 bases of the junction unmatched. CDR3 length: 13 amino acids. CDR3 in DNA: TGTGCCAGCAGTGCGGGACAGGGGTTGATTCAGTACTTC. Amino acids: CASSAGQGLIQYF.

The chain carries TRBV27 and TRBJ2-3; 9 nucleotides match TRBD1. Trimming removed 8 bases from V and 4 bases from J; junction bases left unmatched: 1. The CDR3 loop spans 12 amino acids. From germline, CDR1 is MNHEY and CDR2 SMNVEV (reference sequence). As DNA, the CDR3 is TGTGCCAGCTGGACAGGGGCAGATACGCAGTATTTT. Protein product: CASWTGADTQYF.

The table lists this clonotype with a few counts. The genes are TRBV24-1 and TRBJ2-5; D ambiguous. Trimming stripped 2 bases from V and 5 bases from J, with 11 bases between. Germline lookup yields CDR1 KGHDR and CDR2 SFDVKD. The CDR3 consists of 14 residues. The chain's CDR3 is CATSDSGHRETQYF. The CDR3 coding sequence is TGTGCCACCAGTGATTCGGGTCATCGGGAGACCCAGTACTTC.

This chain joins TRBV12-3 or TRBV12-4 and TRBJ2-2; 8 nucleotides match TRBD2. The CDR3 consists of 16 residues. V lost 3 bases to trimming and J lost 3 bases; unmatched junction nucleotides: 6. The DNA for the CDR3 is TGTGCCAGCAGTTTGCGTGGCGGGGGGTACACCGGGGAGCTGTTTTTT. Protein: CASSLRGGGYTGELFF.

The V gene is TRBV3-1, the J gene TRBJ1-5; tentatively, D is TRBD1 (6 bases). CDR1 is LGHDT and CDR2 is YNNKEL in the germline V gene (reference sequence). The CDR3 totals 16 residues. Trimming took off 1 base at V and 3 bases at J, with 13 bases between the two ends. The CDR3 region has the DNA TGTGCCAGCAGCCAAGGCCAGGGGTGGGACAATCAGCCCCAGCATTTT. Its translation is CASSQGQGWDNQPQHF.

This clonotype was seen more than once but under ten times. This chain joins TRBV5-6 and TRBJ2-3, with 7 nucleotides matching TRBD2. Per the germline V gene, CDR1 is SGHDT and CDR2 is YYEEEE. The CDR3 is 16 residues long. Losses at the gene ends were 3 bases for V and 1 base for J; bases not matched to a gene: 8. CDR3 amino acids: CASSSLTSSGTDTQYF. For the CDR3, the DNA is TGTGCCAGCAGCTCACTGACTAGCAGTGGCACAGATACGCAGTATTTT.